Sequencing of this TCR beta chain was carried out in a study of metastatic and nonmetastatic thyroid tumors (dated by TCRdb to between 2020 and 2021). Regarding the research as a whole: Repertoires were compared across peripheral blood and tumor or nodule tissue samples from malignant and benign thyroid patients.

As to this clone: What this receptor recognizes is not known. Per-base qualities were not stored, and no clone one base away is much larger.

Before undergoing thyroid surgery, none of the patients had been given any kind of treatment. Patient clinical samples collected from about 2012 to 2018 were retrospectively analysed using T-cell receptor beta sequencing. The full study reports these points: In both blood and tumor samples, malignant tumors were reported to have significantly higher TCR beta diversity than benign nodules.

The CDR3 sequence holds 15 residues, the cysteine and phenylalanine included. Left in the record is the CDR3 DNA by itself, 45 bases read in frame from the first base. V ends up 0 bases short and J 7 bases short, with an unmatched junction base count of 7. Looking up the germline V gene yields CDR1 SGDLS and CDR2 YYNGEE. The library relied on PCR. TCRdb shows the sequencer as Illumina HiSeq 4000. The TCR beta-chain CDR3 region of each patient was profiled by high-throughput sequencing. The study's processing was this. Drawing on CDR3 differences between clinicopathological groups, the researchers built a classifier meant to tell apart patients with distant-metastatic papillary thyroid cancer. The Shannon index was used to assess repertoire diversity, and the Morisita-Horn index was used to assess tumor-blood repertoire similarity. In TCRdb, the public reads were trimmed at Q25 with fastp and aligned with MiXCR, with productive beta chains retained. These V and J calls rely on TCRdb rather than the paper's analysis. In this sample the table shows about 38,000 clones, roughly 28% of which occur a single time. Approximately 11% of the sample is held by the ten biggest clonotypes.

This sequence uses TRBV9 and TRBJ1-3, and 7 junction bases match TRBD1. Sequencing input: blood. This receptor was obtained from a male donor with papillary thyroid cancer or a benign thyroid nodule (not recorded which). Some clones in this sample may be carry-over from other donors' samples. In nucleotides, the sequence is TGTGCCAGCAGCGTAGGCGCCGGGACAGACAACACCATATATTTT. Translated, it gives CASSVGAGTDNTIYF.